This T cell receptor beta chain is drawn from a study of blood T cell repertoires in COVID-19. Study-wide context: There were acute and convalescent COVID-19 samples, and they came from the United States, Italy and Spain. Nucleic acid was either cDNA or gDNA, and it came from T cells, B-cell-depleted T cells, or PBMCs.

Germline assignment: CDR1 MRHNA and CDR2 SNTAGT. V gave up 5 bases and J gave up 8 bases, with 16 bases separating them. There are 15 residues in the CDR3. Original processing notes: Cell counts per sample came from amplifying reference gene primers. TCRdb keeps only in-frame clones here, not all; method: immunoSEQ multiplex PCR. D and trimming were read from the DNA, whereas the V and J calls and clone size are those reported in that table. The data show fewer than 300,000 clones, around 86% seen once. The origin of this receptor is a woman aged 40 to 55 who had recovered from COVID-19. The chain recombines TRBV6-4 with TRBJ1-6, with TRBD1 as a possible D gene (6 bases). The sequencing sample was made of peripheral blood. The CDR3 DNA follows: TGTGCCAGCAGTCCTGGGACAAGAGGTGATTCACCCCTCCACTTT. Its translation is CASSPGTRGDSPLHF.